This entry lists 20 T cell receptor beta chains sequenced from one sample in a study of T cells in women clearing cervical HPV infection. Produced via immunoSEQ multiplex PCR; TCRdb's table is partial and in-frame only. Its listing shows around 39,000 clones. The specimen sequenced was blood buffy coat. These receptors were obtained from a woman between 18 and 70 years old with a cervical HPV16 infection that either progressed to CIN3+ or cleared (not recorded which).

As to this clone: The read stops 3 residues short of the end of the CDR3; the missing end is completed from the germline J gene. This chain joins TRBV5-6 and TRBJ1-2; D is perhaps TRBD1 (6 bases). Germline-derived CDR1 and CDR2 are SGHDT and YYEEEE. The CDR3 length is 12 residues. This CDR3 is CASSAYRDDYTF. The part of the CDR3 DNA that was read is TGTGCCAGCAGCGCTTACAGGGATGAC.

A word on this clone: The DNA ends 3 residues before the CDR3 does, and the rest of the CDR3 is filled in from the germline J gene. The chain combines TRBV20-1 with TRBJ1-1; possible D gene TRBD1, 6 bases. Germline V gives CDR1 DFQATT, CDR2 SNEGSKA (reference sequence). Trimming stripped 4 bases from V and 3 bases from J, with 15 bases between. There are 14 residues in the CDR3. CDR3 sequence reads: CSATIQGWDTEAFF. CDR3 bases read: TGCAGTGCTACGATACAGGGTTGGGACACTGAA.

About this clone itself: The CDR3 end falls 3 residues outside the read, so it is completed with the germline J gene. The J gene is TRBJ1-5, the V gene TRBV2, with D perhaps TRBD1 (5 bases). The V gene's germline CDR1 is SNHLY and CDR2 FYNNEI. Trimming left V 6 bases short and J 1 base short, with 7 bases between. This CDR3 contains 13 residues. The DNA read from the CDR3 is TGTGCCAGCAGCAGGGAGAGCAATCAGCCC. Residues: CASSRESNQP. The whole CDR3 protein is CASSRESNQPQHF.

Comments on this clone: The read comes to an end 3 residues before the CDR3 does, leaving the germline J gene to fill in the end. The J gene is TRBJ2-2, the V gene TRBV16, with TRBD1 matching over 7 bases. Germline CDR1 is KGHSY and CDR2 is FQNENV. The CDR3 covers 15 residues. CDR3 DNA (partial): TGTGCCAGCAGCCCAGGGACAGCAACTAATGAAAAG. Translation gives CASSPGTATNEK. Given in full, the CDR3 is CASSPGTATNEKLFF. Supplemented by reference TRBV16 and TRBJ2-2, the full variable domain reads GEEVAQTPKHLVRGEGQKAKLYCAPIKGHSYVFWYQQVLKNEFKFLISFQNENVFDETGMPKERFSAKCLPNSPCSLEIQATKLEDSAVYFCASSPGTATNEKLFFGEGSRLTVL.

On this clone itself: The read terminates 3 residues before the CDR3 end, so the remaining end is supplied by the germline J gene. V and J are TRBV11-3 and TRBJ2-7, with D possibly being TRBD1 (5 bases). Trimming cost V 3 bases and J 2 bases, with 14 bases left between them. Germline assignment: CDR1 SGHNT and CDR2 YENEEA. There are 15 residues in the CDR3. The DNA read from the CDR3 is TGTGCCAGCAGCTTCTTGGCAGGGCGCCCCTACGAG. Translation gives CASSFLAGRPYE. The CDR3, in full, reads CASSFLAGRPYEQYF.

Of note for this clone: The CDR3 end lies 3 residues beyond the end of the read and is filled in from the germline J gene. The chain employs TRBV12-3 or TRBV12-4 and TRBJ1-5, with 8 nucleotides matching TRBD1. The CDR3 length is 14 residues. The V and J ends lost 4 bases and 4 bases, in that order; junction bases with no gene match: 3. The sequenced part of the CDR3 DNA is TGTGCCAGCAGTTGGGGACAGGTGAATCAGCCC. This sequence encodes CASSWGQVNQP. The CDR3 in full is CASSWGQVNQPQHF.

In regard to this clone: The read terminates 3 residues ahead of where the CDR3 ends, so the germline J gene completes it. The rearrangement uses TRBV24-1 and TRBJ2-5, with 9 bases fitting TRBD1. Per germline, CDR1 KGHDR and CDR2 SFDVKD. The CDR3 has 16 amino acids. The ends lost 5 bases at V and 0 bases at J; junction bases unmatched: 6. The sequenced part of the CDR3 DNA is TGTGCCACCAGTGGGGGGACAGGGAGCCACCAAGAGACC. Amino acid sequence: CATSGGTGSHQET. The complete CDR3 protein is CATSGGTGSHQETQYF.

As concerns this clone: The CDR3 end falls 3 residues outside the read, so it is completed with the germline J gene. This chain uses TRBV29-1 with TRBJ2-1; TRBD1 is a possible D gene (6 bases). Germline V lookup: CDR1 SQVTM, CDR2 ANQGSEA. V lost 6 bases and J lost 5, with 14 bases in between. The CDR3 spans 13 residues. CDR3 DNA, as far as it was read: TGCAGCGTACGAGGGGGAAACAACAATGAG. As protein: CSVRGGNNNE. The full CDR3 is CSVRGGNNNEQFF.

Remarks on this clone: The sequenced fragment ends 3 residues before the CDR3 boundary, so the rest is inferred from the germline J gene. The chain joins TRBV5-1 to TRBJ1-2, with D tentatively TRBD1 (6 bases). CDR1 is SGHRS and CDR2 is YFSETQ in the germline V gene. The CDR3 runs to 13 residues. V dropped 4 bases and J dropped 3 bases, with 10 bases sitting between them. The CDR3 sequence is CASSTRQDYGYTF. CDR3 bases read: TGCGCCAGCAGCACCCGACAGGACTATGGC.

As to this clone: Sequencing ends 3 residues short of the CDR3 end; the germline J gene provides the rest. The chain combines TRBV7-2 with TRBJ1-2; 9 nucleotides match TRBD1. CDR1 SGHTA and CDR2 FQGNSA come from the germline V gene. The CDR3 contains 15 residues. Unmatched junction bases numbered 4, after V lost 2 bases and J lost 3 bases. This CDR3 reads CASSLKQGADYGYTF. Partial CDR3 DNA: TGTGCCAGCAGCTTAAAACAGGGGGCTGACTATGGC.

About this clone: Sequencing ends 3 residues short of the CDR3 end; the germline J gene provides the rest. The chain has TRBV19 and TRBJ1-1, with TRBD1 matching 9 bases. The germline V gene has CDR1 LNHDA and CDR2 SQIVND (reference sequence). The CDR3 sequence is 16 residues long. J was trimmed by 6 bases and V by 6 bases; bases with no gene match: 14. Partial CDR3 DNA: TGTGCCAGTAGCAACAGGGGGCGCGGCGTGAGGTCTGAA. Protein sequence: CASSNRGRGVRSE. The entire CDR3 protein reads CASSNRGRGVRSEAFF.

As regards this clone: The read comes to an end 3 residues before the CDR3 does, leaving the germline J gene to fill in the end. V gene TRBV13 combines with J gene TRBJ2-7, with 8 bases aligning to TRBD2. This CDR3 comprises 14 residues. Germline CDR1 reads PRHDT; CDR2 reads FYEKMQ (reference sequence). V was pared by 5 bases and J by 6 bases, with 9 bases of the junction left unmatched. CDR3 amino acids: CASSPGGLLGEQYF. CDR3 DNA, as far as it was read: TGTGCCAGCAGCCCGGGGGGGCTCTTAGGCGAG.

On this clone: The observed sequence ends 3 residues before the CDR3 terminus, with the missing tail filled in from the germline J gene. The V gene is TRBV7-9, the J gene TRBJ2-5; 7 bases map to TRBD1. Losses at the gene ends were 5 bases for V and 3 bases for J; bases not matched to a gene: 6. The CDR3 consists of 14 residues. In germline, CDR1 is SEHNR, CDR2 FQNEAQ (reference sequence). Partial CDR3 DNA: TGTGCCAGCAGCAGCCGGGACAGCAAAGAGACC. Translation: CASSSRDSKET. In full, the CDR3 reads CASSSRDSKETQYF.

Points on this clone: Sequencing ends 3 residues short of the CDR3 end; the germline J gene provides the rest. The genes are TRBV5-4 and TRBJ2-2; 8 bases line up with TRBD1. The length of the CDR3 is 15 residues. Trimming took 10 bases from V and 7 from J; bases not matched to a gene: 15. The germline gives CDR1 SGHNT, CDR2 YYREEE (reference sequence). The CDR3 spells CARPDREGSIGELFF. CDR3 DNA (partial): TGTGCCCGACCGGACAGGGAAGGGAGTATCGGGGAG.

Comments on this clone: The read comes to an end 3 residues before the CDR3 does, leaving the germline J gene to fill in the end. The chain is built from TRBV3-1 (or the pseudogene TRBV3-2) and TRBJ2-2; TRBD2 matches 14 bases. Germline V gene data show CDR1 as LGHDT and CDR2 as YNNKEL (reference sequence). The ends lost 0 bases at V and 6 bases at J; junction bases unmatched: 0. The CDR3 consists of 16 residues. The CDR3 bases that were read are TGTGCCAGCAGCCAAGAGGGACTAGCGGGAGCCGGGGAG. Its protein product is CASSQEGLAGAGE. The entire CDR3 is CASSQEGLAGAGELFF.

A note on this clone: The CDR3 extends 3 residues past the end of the read, so its final part is completed from the germline J gene. This sequence joins TRBV29-1 and TRBJ2-2, with D unclear. The CDR3 has 11 residues. Germline CDR1 is SQVTM and CDR2 is ANQGSEA. The CDR3 sequence: CSVSTNEKLFF. CDR3 DNA, as far as it was read: TGCAGCGTTTCAACTAATGAAAAG.

On this clone: Read data end 3 residues before the CDR3 end; the end is taken from the germline J gene. The gene calls are TRBV7-6 and TRBJ1-1, with D tentatively TRBD1 (6 bases). Trimming removed 7 bases at V and 3 bases at J, with 15 bases between. CDR1 is SGHVS and CDR2 is FNYEAQ in the germline V gene. CDR3 size: 14 residues. CDR3 amino acids: CASNSLEGDTEAFF. CDR3 bases read: TGTGCCAGCAACTCTTTGGAGGGGGACACTGAA.

A remark on this clone: Sequencing ends 3 residues short of the CDR3 end; the germline J gene provides the rest. The chain recombines TRBV6-2 or TRBV6-3 with TRBJ2-3; 11 bases fit TRBD1. Unmatched junction bases numbered 4, after V lost 7 bases and J lost 4 bases. The CDR3 has 14 residues. Looked up from germline, CDR1 is MNHEY and CDR2 is SVGEGT. The CDR3 sequence is CASKGTGGADTQYF. The sequenced CDR3 bases are TGTGCCAGCAAGGGGACAGGGGGGGCAGATACG.

As concerns this clone: The sequenced fragment ends 3 residues before the CDR3 boundary, so the rest is inferred from the germline J gene. The chain is built from TRBV5-1 and TRBJ2-7, with D hard to call. Germline V gene sequence: CDR1 SGHRS, CDR2 YFSETQ. Trimming took off 0 bases at V and 0 bases at J, with 13 bases between the two ends. The CDR3 runs 16 residues. The CDR3 sequence: CASSLGILLNSYEQYF. The part of the CDR3 DNA that was read is TGCGCCAGCAGCTTGGGAATACTCCTAAACTCCTACGAG.

On this clone: The read ends 3 residues before the CDR3 terminus; that terminus is restored from the germline J gene. J is TRBJ2-1 and V is TRBV28; 10 bases agree with TRBD2. The CDR3 loop spans 15 amino acids. J gave up 8 bases and V 3 bases, and 7 bases lay outside the gene matches. From germline, CDR1 is MDHEN and CDR2 SYDVKM. The CDR3 protein is CASSFTGTSVDEQFF. The DNA read from the CDR3 is TGTGCCAGCAGTTTCACCGGGACTAGCGTCGATGAG.